The present T cell receptor beta chain was sequenced within a study of blood T cell repertoires in COVID-19. Cohorts were assigned according to the clinical history that participants reported. Profiled with immunoSEQ multiplex PCR; TCRdb holds only in-frame clones, not every one. The repertoire holds around 290,000 clones, with around nine tenths as singletons. The CDR3 totals 16 residues. CDR1 is MNHEY and CDR2 is SVGAGI in the germline V gene. V gave up 2 bases and J gave up 6 bases, with 16 bases separating them. The receptor was derived from a woman younger than 30 who had recovered from COVID-19. Source material: PBMCs or T cells enriched from blood (not recorded which). V is TRBV6-5 and J is TRBJ2-2, with a possible D match to TRBD1 (6 bases). CDR3: CASSYGGRGQSGELFF. CDR3 coding DNA: TGTGCCAGCAGTTACGGGGGCAGGGGTCAGTCCGGGGAGCTGTTTTTT.